This T cell receptor beta chain came from a study of T cell repertoires in cytomegalovirus infection. Study as a whole: Public TCR beta signature analysis indicated the presence of both CMV infection and matching HLA type.

To note about this clonotype: Antigen: not known.

The germline V gene has CDR1 MDHEN and CDR2 SYDVKM. V was pared by 8 bases and J by 3 bases, with 7 bases of the junction left unmatched. The CDR3 has 14 residues. Via MiXCR, TCRdb re-called the reads, giving one row per CDR3 protein. Counted here are about 230,000 distinct CDR3 sequences, under 25% occurring once; the ten biggest clones make up roughly 20%. Study results and limitations: The cumulative frequency of public TCR beta families distinguished individuals who carried CMV together with the relevant HLA. HLA-C-restricted TCR beta clonotypes specific for CMV led the ex vivo response.

The sequencing input was CD8+ T cells from PBMCs. V and J are TRBV28 and TRBJ2-3, with TRBD2 identical over 8 bases. The receptor was derived from a human donor in good health (CMV status not recorded). Some clones in this sample may be carry-over from other donors' samples. DNA for the CDR3: TGTGCCAGCGGGGAGCGGGGGAGGACAGATACGCAGTATTTT. The encoded protein is CASGERGRTDTQYF.